Reported below is one T cell receptor (beta chain). The CDR3 loop spans 14 amino acids. V dropped 7 bases and J dropped 0; count of bases not matched to a gene: 7. The V gene's germline CDR1 is SGHRS and CDR2 YFSETQ. These data originate in a study of blood T cell repertoires in COVID-19. TCRdb's copy holds only in-frame clones and misses some; the assay was immunoSEQ multiplex PCR. The profile shows some 270,000 clones, around 89% of them singletons. This sequence was found in a man under 40 with acute or convalescent COVID-19. The J gene is TRBJ2-7, the V gene TRBV5-1; 7 bases align to TRBD2. Input material: peripheral blood. The CDR3 region is CASAIGGSSYEQYF. The DNA for the CDR3 is TGCGCCAGCGCCATCGGCGGGAGCTCCTACGAGCAGTACTTC.